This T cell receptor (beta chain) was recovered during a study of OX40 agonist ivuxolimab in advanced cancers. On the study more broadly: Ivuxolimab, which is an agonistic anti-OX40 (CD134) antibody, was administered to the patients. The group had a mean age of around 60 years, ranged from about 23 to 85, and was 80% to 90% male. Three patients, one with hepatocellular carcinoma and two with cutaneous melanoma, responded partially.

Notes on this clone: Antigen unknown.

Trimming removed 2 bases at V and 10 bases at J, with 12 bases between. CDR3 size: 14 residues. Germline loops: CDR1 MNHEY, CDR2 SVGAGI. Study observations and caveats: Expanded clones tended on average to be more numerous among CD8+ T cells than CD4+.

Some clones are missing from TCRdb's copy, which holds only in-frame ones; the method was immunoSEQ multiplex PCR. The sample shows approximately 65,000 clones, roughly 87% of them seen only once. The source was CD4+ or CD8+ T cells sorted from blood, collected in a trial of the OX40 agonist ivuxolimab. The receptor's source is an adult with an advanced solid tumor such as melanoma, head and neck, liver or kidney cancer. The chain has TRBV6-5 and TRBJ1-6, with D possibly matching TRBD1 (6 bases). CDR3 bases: TGTGCCAGCAGTTACGAGGGGGGGGAGTCACCCCTCCACTTT. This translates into CASSYEGGESPLHF.